This entry describes one T cell receptor (beta chain). The antigen is not known. V dropped 2 bases and J dropped 0 bases, with 13 bases sitting between them. This CDR3 is 16 amino acids long. The germline V gene has CDR1 MNHEY and CDR2 SVGAGI. The study reverse transcribed the entire isolated RNA, so it sequenced expressed TCRB transcripts. Sequencing was performed with immunoSEQ multiplex PCR; in TCRdb, only in-frame clones are kept and a portion is missing. The profile shows about 230,000 clones, roughly 9.6% of them singletons. The data were obtained in a study of beta chain features in type 1 diabetes. Findings of the study overall: All four CD4+ subsets from Type 1 diabetes patients carried moderately but significantly shorter TCRB CDR3s.

Every donor had blood drawn once into heparin, roughly 100 mL on average. Sample: naive CD4+ T cells from blood. This sequence was found in a woman aged 18-29 years in good health. The V gene is TRBV6-5, the J gene TRBJ1-1; D remains ambiguous. CDR3 protein: CASSYTGRGMNTEAFF. The CDR3 DNA follows: TGTGCCAGCAGTTACACTGGGCGAGGGATGAACACTGAAGCTTTCTTT.